The source of this TCR beta chain is a study of T cells in Graves' hyperthyroidism and ophthalmopathy. The PBMCs were sourced from fresh peripheral blood (about 10 ml). The source material, RNA transcripts, was used to amplify TCR beta CDR3 regions. HTBI primers were used for first-round RT-PCR of the TCR CDR3. Each CDR3 protein gets one entry after TCRdb re-called the multiplex PCR reads with MiXCR. The table shows under 600,000 distinct CDR3 sequences, with more than 15% occurring only once. CDR3 size: 16 residues. Germline V gene sequence: CDR1 DFQATT, CDR2 SNEGSKA (reference sequence). V shed 6 bases and J 4 bases; nucleotides not matched to a gene: 13. This clonotype has ten or more counts.

The material sequenced was blood. J is TRBJ2-3 and V is TRBV20-1; 10 bases match TRBD2. The clonotype was recovered from a woman between 35 and 50 years old with Graves' ophthalmopathy. The CDR3 spells CSAAEPSGREADTQYF. The CDR3 DNA reads as TGCAGTGCCGCGGAACCCAGCGGGAGGGAGGCAGATACGCAGTATTTT.